The 6 T cell receptor beta chains in this list originate from one sample, sequenced in a study of blood T cell repertoires in COVID-19. The assay was immunoSEQ multiplex PCR, and TCRdb's table has in-frame clones only and misses some. The repertoire holds 310,000 or so clones, with 86% as singletons. Sequenced sample: peripheral blood. These receptors all come from a woman in her 50s with acute or convalescent COVID-19.

This rearrangement joins TRBV5-1 to TRBJ2-1; 10 bases line up with TRBD2. The CDR3 sequence is 14 residues long. Germline CDR1 is SGHRS and CDR2 is YFSETQ. Trimming cost V 7 bases and J 7 bases; bases outside gene matches: 8. CDR3 nucleotides: TGCGCCAGCCGTCTAGCGGGAGTCTCGAATGAGCAGTTCTTC. Its translation: CASRLAGVSNEQFF.

J is TRBJ2-2 and V is TRBV28; 10 bases align to TRBD2. CDR3 length: 16 residues. Germline V gene lookup returns CDR1 MDHEN and CDR2 SYDVKM. After removal of 6 bases from V and 8 bases from J, the junction contained 12 bases not matched to a gene. For the CDR3, the DNA is TGTGCCAGCAGCCTGATGGGGCTAGCGGGAGTAGGGGAGCTGTTTTTT. Amino acids: CASSLMGLAGVGELFF.

The chain carries TRBV4-2 and TRBJ2-7, with TRBD1 matching 8 bases. The V gene end was trimmed by 4 bases and the J gene end by 7 bases; junction bases not matched to a gene: 9. Germline lookup yields CDR1 LGHNA and CDR2 YNFKEQ. The CDR3 runs to 14 residues. The CDR3 DNA reads as TGTGCCAGCAGCCCTCTCAGGGGGCTCGGGGAGCAGTACTTC. Amino acid sequence: CASSPLRGLGEQYF.

This chain joins TRBV2 and TRBJ2-5; 7 bases align to TRBD1. This CDR3 has 15 amino acids. V shed 4 bases, J shed 1 base, and the junction held 6 bases outside the gene matches. The germline V gene has CDR1 SNHLY and CDR2 FYNNEI. This CDR3 is CASSAGTATQETQYF. In nucleotides, the CDR3 is TGTGCCAGCAGTGCAGGGACAGCTACCCAAGAGACCCAGTACTTC.

The chain is built from TRBV5-6 and TRBJ1-1, with unresolved D. Germline CDR1 and CDR2: SGHDT and YYEEEE. Deletions cut 5 bases from V and 0 bases from J, with 14 bases between. The CDR3 spans 15 residues. The CDR3: CASSYRRGLNTEAFF. The CDR3 coding sequence is TGTGCCAGCAGTTACCGTCGAGGATTGAACACTGAAGCTTTCTTT.

This clone was seen a single time. The chain recombines TRBV2 with TRBJ1-4; D remains unclear. Germline values: CDR1 SNHLY, CDR2 FYNNEI. The CDR3 length is 14 residues. V was shortened by 7 bases and J by 8 bases, with 17 bases between the two germline ends. The CDR3 loop is CASTTRVVGEKLFF. Here the CDR3 DNA reads TGTGCCAGCACCACGAGGGTAGTAGGCGAAAAACTGTTTTTT.